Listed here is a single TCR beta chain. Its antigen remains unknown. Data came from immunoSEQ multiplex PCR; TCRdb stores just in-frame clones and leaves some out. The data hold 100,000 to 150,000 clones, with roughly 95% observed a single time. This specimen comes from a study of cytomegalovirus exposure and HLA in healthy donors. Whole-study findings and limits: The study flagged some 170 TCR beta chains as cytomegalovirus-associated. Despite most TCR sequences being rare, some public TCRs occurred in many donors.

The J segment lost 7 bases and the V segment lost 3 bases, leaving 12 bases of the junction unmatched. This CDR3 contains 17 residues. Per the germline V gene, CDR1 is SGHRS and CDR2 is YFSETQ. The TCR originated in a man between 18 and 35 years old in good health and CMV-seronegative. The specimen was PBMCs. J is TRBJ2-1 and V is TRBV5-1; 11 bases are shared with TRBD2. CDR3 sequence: CASSWALAGGSGNEQFF. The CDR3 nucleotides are TGCGCCAGCAGCTGGGCCTTAGCGGGAGGGTCGGGTAATGAGCAGTTCTTC.